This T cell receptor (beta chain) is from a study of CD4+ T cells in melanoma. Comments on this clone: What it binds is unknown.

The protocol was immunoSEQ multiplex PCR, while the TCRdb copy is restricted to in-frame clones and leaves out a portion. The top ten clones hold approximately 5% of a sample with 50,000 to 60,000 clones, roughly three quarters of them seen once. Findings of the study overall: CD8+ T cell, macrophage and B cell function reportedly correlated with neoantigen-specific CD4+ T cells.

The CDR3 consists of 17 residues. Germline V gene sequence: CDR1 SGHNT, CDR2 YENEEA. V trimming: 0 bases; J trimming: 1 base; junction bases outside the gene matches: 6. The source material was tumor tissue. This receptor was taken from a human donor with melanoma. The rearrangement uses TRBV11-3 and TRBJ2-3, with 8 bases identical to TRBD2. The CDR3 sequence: CASSLELWRGGTDTQYF. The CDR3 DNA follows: TGTGCCAGCAGCTTAGAGTTGTGGCGGGGGGGCACAGATACGCAGTATTTT.